This TCR beta chain came from a study of blood T cells in healthy people across ages. The authors ran a second PCR of 7 to 11 cycles using a sample-barcoded 5' primer and a J-beta primer mix. MiXCR, applied by TCRdb to the 5' RACE reads, yields one record per CDR3 protein. The repertoire holds hundreds of thousands of distinct CDR3 sequences, with approximately 30% as singletons. CDR1 and CDR2 (germline): KGHSH, LQKENI. The CDR3 runs 13 residues. On this clonotype: The antigen is unknown. A read error may produce the germline difference seen at one junction end.

Study-wide results and caveats: PBMCs that were unsorted prevented a conclusive naive versus antigen-experienced comparison.

The source material was blood. V usage is TRBV18 and J usage is TRBJ1-5; a possible D gene is TRBD1 (5 bases). The TCR comes from a woman older than 75 in good health. The CDR3 DNA reads as TGTGCCAGCTCACCGGGGGGTAATCAGCTCCAGCATTTT. Its protein product is CASSPGGNQLQHF. The full variable domain, with the rest looked up from reference TRBV18 and TRBJ1-5, is NAGVMQNPRHLVRRRGQEARLRCSPMKGHSHVYWYRQLPEEGLKFMVYLQKENIIDESGMPKERFSAEFPKEGPSILRIQQVVRGDSAAYFCASSPGGNQLQHFGDGTRLSIL.